This TCR beta chain appears in the sequencing data of a study of cytomegalovirus exposure and HLA in healthy donors. The PCR had 60 Vbeta and 13 Jbeta primers. Sequencing was performed with immunoSEQ multiplex PCR; in TCRdb, only in-frame clones are kept and a portion is missing. The table has about 190,000 clones, 84% seen once. The J segment lost 5 bases and the V segment lost 1 base, leaving 7 bases of the junction unmatched. Germline lookup yields CDR1 SGDLS and CDR2 YYNGEE. CDR3 size: 16 residues. Turning to this clone: The target antigen is unknown.

Study-level results: Later genetic work tied a missense DCLRE1C variant to beta-chain V and J trimming.

There were likely unrecorded immune exposures, though donors were nominally healthy when sampled. The chain is built from TRBV9 and TRBJ2-5, with 11 bases aligning to TRBD2. This sequence was found in a woman between 45 and 65 years old in good health and CMV-seropositive. Sequences were obtained from PBMCs. As DNA, the CDR3 is TGTGCCAGCAGCGTATCCTTAGCGGGGGGGGCTGAGACCCAGTACTTC. It codes for CASSVSLAGGAETQYF.